This T cell receptor (beta chain) originates from a study of blood T cell repertoires in COVID-19. Sequencing was performed with immunoSEQ multiplex PCR; in TCRdb, only in-frame clones are kept and a portion is missing. Of some 330,000 clones listed, around nine tenths are singletons. This CDR3 has 14 residues. The V gene lost 7 bases and the J gene lost 8 bases, with 17 bases spanning the gap. Germline CDR1 reads MNHEY; CDR2 reads SVGAGI. In its sample, this clone was seen a few times. This chain links TRBV6-5 with TRBJ1-4; D possibly corresponds to TRBD1 (6 bases). This clonotype originated in a woman in her forties or fifties with active or convalescent COVID-19. The sequenced sample consisted of peripheral blood. CDR3 in amino acids: CASILDRTKEKLFF. The CDR3 coding sequence is TGTGCCAGCATCCTCGACAGGACAAAGGAAAAACTGTTTTTT.